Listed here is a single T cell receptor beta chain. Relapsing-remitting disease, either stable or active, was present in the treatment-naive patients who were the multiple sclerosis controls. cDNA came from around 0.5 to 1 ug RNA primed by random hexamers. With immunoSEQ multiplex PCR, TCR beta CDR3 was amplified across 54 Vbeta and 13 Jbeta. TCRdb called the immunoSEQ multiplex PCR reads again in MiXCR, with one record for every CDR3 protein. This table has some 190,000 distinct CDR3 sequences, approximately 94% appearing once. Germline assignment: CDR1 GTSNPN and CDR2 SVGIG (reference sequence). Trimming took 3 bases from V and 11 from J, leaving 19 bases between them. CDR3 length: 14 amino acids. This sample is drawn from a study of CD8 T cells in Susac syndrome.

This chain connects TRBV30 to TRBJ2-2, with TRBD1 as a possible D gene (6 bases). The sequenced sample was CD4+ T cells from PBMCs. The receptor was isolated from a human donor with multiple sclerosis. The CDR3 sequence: CAWRPPGAPFELFF. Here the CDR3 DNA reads TGTGCCTGGAGACCCCCAGGGGCTCCGTTTGAGCTGTTTTTT.